The 28 T cell receptor beta chains below come from one sample, sequenced in a study of T cell responses to AZD1222 COVID-19 vaccine. Produced via immunoSEQ multiplex PCR; TCRdb's table is partial and in-frame only. The sample includes approximately 150,000 clones, 80% to 90% of them seen just once. The source was peripheral blood, collected on day 0 of AZD1222 vaccination. All receptors derive from an adult in good health.

This chain links TRBV19 with TRBJ1-2; perhaps TRBD1 as D (5 bases). The CDR3 runs to 14 residues. Trimming stripped 0 bases from V and 4 bases from J, with 9 bases between. CDR1 is LNHDA, CDR2 SQIVND, per germline (reference sequence). Here the CDR3 DNA reads TGTGCCAGTAGTATAGATTCGACAGTCTATGGCTACACCTTC. Residues: CASSIDSTVYGYTF.

The V gene is TRBV18, the J gene TRBJ1-5; D unresolved. The CDR3 is 13 amino acids. The V and J ends lost 3 bases and 2 bases respectively, with 5 bases between them. Germline loops: CDR1 KGHSH, CDR2 LQKENI. The CDR3 nucleotides are TGTGCCAGCTCACCGGCGGGCAATCAGCCCCAGCATTTT. It yields the protein CASSPAGNQPQHF.

This chain links TRBV6-5 with TRBJ1-4; D unresolved. CDR3 length: 15 amino acids. Germline loops: CDR1 MNHEY, CDR2 SVGAGI. Trimming shortened V by 2 bases and J by 11 bases, and 18 bases separated the two germline ends. In DNA, the CDR3 is TGTGCCAGCAGTTACGACAAAGCACCGCCGCGGAAACTGTTTTTT. Translating it yields CASSYDKAPPRKLFF.

This clone occurred once. The chain recombines TRBV11-2 with TRBJ2-5, with D possibly being TRBD1 or TRBD2 (5 bases each). Germline values: CDR1 SGHAT, CDR2 FQNNGV. The CDR3 loop spans 17 amino acids. V lost 0 bases, J lost 4 bases, and 18 bases lay in between. The CDR3 DNA is TGTGCCAGCAGCTTAGAGCCCGTGGGGGTGGGTACAGAGACCCAGTACTTC. Translated: CASSLEPVGVGTETQYF. The full variable domain, with the rest looked up from reference TRBV11-2 and TRBJ2-5, is EAGVAQSPRYKIIEKRQSVAFWCNPISGHATLYWYQQILGQGPKLLIQFQNNGVVDDSQLPKDRFSAERLKGVDSTLKIQPAKLEDSAVYLCASSLEPVGVGTETQYFGPGTRLLVL.

This chain uses TRBV5-1 with TRBJ2-1, with D perhaps TRBD2 (6 bases). Per germline, CDR1 SGHRS and CDR2 YFSETQ. Trimming stripped 5 bases from V and 4 bases from J, with 13 bases between. The CDR3 covers 14 residues. The CDR3 is CASSRTTAYNEQFF. As DNA, the CDR3 is TGCGCCAGCAGTCGGACTACCGCATACAATGAGCAGTTCTTC.

The chain employs TRBV30 and TRBJ1-1; D remains ambiguous. Between the trimmed V and J ends, which lost 0 bases and 8 bases, there was a span of 13 bases. CDR3 size: 13 residues. Germline V lookup: CDR1 GTSNPN, CDR2 SVGIG (reference sequence). This chain's CDR3 is CAWSVSGSAEAFF. DNA for the CDR3: TGTGCCTGGAGTGTATCCGGGTCGGCCGAAGCTTTCTTT.

The V and J genes are TRBV13 and TRBJ2-3; D ambiguous. Trimming took off 4 bases at V and 5 bases at J, with 16 bases between the two ends. The CDR3 runs 15 residues. CDR1 is PRHDT and CDR2 is FYEKMQ in the germline V gene (reference sequence). The CDR3 here is CASSSGSTLQDTQYF. The DNA for the CDR3 is TGTGCCAGCAGCTCGGGCTCGACCCTACAAGATACGCAGTATTTT.

This chain links TRBV4-2 with TRBJ1-2; D unclear. Germline V gene data show CDR1 as LGHNA and CDR2 as YNFKEQ. The CDR3 sequence is 15 residues long. Trimming removed 0 bases from V and 4 bases from J, with 12 bases in between. CDR3 bases: TGTGCCAGCAGCCAAGAGGTTGGAGGTTCCTATGGCTACACCTTC. Its translation: CASSQEVGGSYGYTF.

With respect to this clone: Other DNA sequences in this sample translate to the same CDR3. The rearrangement uses TRBV19 and TRBJ1-5; 7 bases match TRBD1. V lost 5 bases, J lost 0 bases, and 4 bases stayed unmatched. Germline CDR1 and CDR2: LNHDA and SQIVND (reference sequence). The CDR3 has 15 residues. The DNA for the CDR3 is TGTGCCAGTAGTCGCACAGGGGATAGCAATCAGCCCCAGCATTTT. Residues: CASSRTGDSNQPQHF.

The sample holds a few counts of this clone. This sequence joins TRBV7-2 and TRBJ1-1; D is perhaps TRBD1 (5 bases). The V end lost 6 bases, the J end lost 0 bases, and 11 bases lay between the germline ends. Germline values: CDR1 SGHTA, CDR2 FQGNSA. This CDR3 spans 14 amino acids. CDR3 loop: CASRPGALNTEAFF. CDR3 in DNA: TGTGCCAGCAGGCCTGGGGCCCTGAACACTGAAGCTTTCTTT.

This clone has just one count. The rearrangement links TRBV25-1 to TRBJ1-4; D gene ambiguous. This CDR3 region has 15 residues. Germline V gene lookup returns CDR1 MGHDK and CDR2 SYGVNS. The germline V and J ends were trimmed by 3 bases and 1 base, with 9 bases remaining between them. The CDR3 DNA sequence: TGTGCCAGCAGTGATATAGGAGTAACTAATGAAAAACTGTTTTTT. This translates into CASSDIGVTNEKLFF.

The chain joins TRBV19 to TRBJ1-2; perhaps TRBD1 as D (6 bases). V lost 6 bases and J lost 5, with 13 bases in between. CDR1 and CDR2 (germline): LNHDA, SQIVND (reference sequence). The CDR3 contains 13 residues. CDR3 DNA: TGTGCCAGTAGGTCTTCAGGGGTTTATGGCTACACCTTC. It encodes CASRSSGVYGYTF.

Details on this clone: The same CDR3 can be traced to other DNA sequences in this sample. This sequence joins TRBV18 and TRBJ1-1; tentatively, D is TRBD1 (5 bases). The CDR3 totals 13 residues. CDR1 KGHSH and CDR2 LQKENI come from the germline V gene. The germline V and J ends were trimmed by 3 bases and 1 base, with 6 bases remaining between them. CDR3 in amino acids: CASSPGRNTEAFF. The CDR3, as DNA: TGTGCCAGCTCACCGGGACGGAACACTGAAGCTTTCTTT.

The chain has TRBV24-1 and TRBJ2-2, with TRBD2 identical over 7 bases. The CDR3 sequence is 18 residues long. The germline gives CDR1 KGHDR, CDR2 SFDVKD. V lost 4 bases to trimming and J lost 6 bases; unmatched junction nucleotides: 16. The CDR3 sequence: CATSEPLPGLSPSGELFF. The CDR3 bases are TGTGCCACCAGTGAACCACTCCCGGGACTATCCCCTTCCGGGGAGCTGTTTTTT.

This chain links TRBV2 with TRBJ1-5; the D is unclear. V dropped 3 bases and J dropped 0 bases, with 12 bases sitting between them. This CDR3 contains 16 residues. Germline V gene sequence: CDR1 SNHLY, CDR2 FYNNEI. The CDR3 here is CASSDYGPASNQPQHF. CDR3 in DNA: TGTGCCAGCAGTGATTATGGCCCCGCTAGCAATCAGCCCCAGCATTTT.

The chain links TRBV27 to TRBJ2-3; D remains ambiguous. The V gene lost 1 base and the J gene lost 4 bases, with 12 bases spanning the gap. The CDR3 is 15 residues long. Germline loops: CDR1 MNHEY, CDR2 SMNVEV (reference sequence). CDR3 loop: CASSLFPGSPDTQYF. The CDR3 DNA reads TGTGCCAGCAGTTTATTCCCGGGTAGTCCAGATACGCAGTATTTT.

The chain recombines TRBV28 with TRBJ1-2; D perhaps matches TRBD1 (6 bases). The V gene lost 6 bases and the J gene lost 8 bases, with 16 bases spanning the gap. This CDR3 is 13 amino acids long. Germline lookup yields CDR1 MDHEN and CDR2 SYDVKM. Here the CDR3 reads CASSESGVRGYTF. The CDR3 DNA reads as TGTGCCAGCAGCGAATCAGGGGTAAGAGGCTACACCTTC.

The chain couples TRBV6-5 to TRBJ1-6; D unresolved. Trimming removed 4 bases at V and 10 bases at J, with 14 bases between. Germline CDR1 is MNHEY and CDR2 is SVGAGI. This CDR3 comprises 14 residues. The CDR3 spells CASSFLFIGSPLHF. Written as DNA, the CDR3 is TGTGCCAGCAGTTTCTTGTTCATCGGGTCACCCCTCCACTTT.

The chain recombines TRBV10-2 with TRBJ2-3; 10 nucleotides align to TRBD2. This CDR3 is built from 18 residues. Per germline, CDR1 WSHSY and CDR2 SAAADI. V was clipped by 0 bases and J by 1 base; unmatched bases: 7. In nucleotides, the CDR3 is TGCGCCAGCAGTGAGTCGGCTAGCGGGAGACAAGGCACAGATACGCAGTATTTT. This gives the protein CASSESASGRQGTDTQYF.

The chain couples TRBV27 to TRBJ2-7, with D perhaps matching TRBD2 (6 bases). Trimming left V 8 bases short and J 6 bases short, with 20 bases between. The CDR3 consists of 14 residues. Germline loops: CDR1 MNHEY, CDR2 SMNVEV (reference sequence). As DNA, the CDR3 is TGTGCCAGCGGTACCTTATTGGGGGGACCCGAGCAGTACTTC. Translation: CASGTLLGGPEQYF.

The sample holds one count of this clone. The gene calls are TRBV7-3 and TRBJ1-1; D is uncertain. V lost 5 bases and J lost 4, with 11 bases in between. The CDR3 length is 13 residues. Germline CDR1 is SGHTA and CDR2 is FQGTGA. In DNA form, the CDR3 reads TGTGCCAGCAGCCGCGCCGGAGGCACTGAAGCTTTCTTT. Its translation is CASSRAGGTEAFF.

The CDR3 is CASSYSTPEWAYEQYF. The CDR3 region has the DNA TGTGCCAGCAGTTACTCGACTCCCGAATGGGCCTACGAGCAGTACTTC. The V gene is TRBV6-5, the J gene TRBJ2-7; the D is unclear. This CDR3 is 16 amino acids long. V lost 0 bases and J lost 2, with 14 bases in between. The germline V gene encodes CDR1 MNHEY and CDR2 SVGAGI.

The rearrangement joins TRBV28 to TRBJ2-2, with TRBD1 matching 10 bases. Trimming at V came to 6 bases and at J to 4 bases, leaving 11 bases not matched to a gene. This CDR3 region has 17 residues. Germline values: CDR1 MDHEN, CDR2 SYDVKM. CDR3: CASRHDGTGASTGELFF. As DNA, the CDR3 is TGTGCCAGCAGGCACGACGGGACAGGGGCAAGCACCGGGGAGCTGTTTTTT.

This chain links TRBV3-1 (or the pseudogene TRBV3-2) with TRBJ2-1; D unresolved. This CDR3 is 15 amino acids long. Germline V gene data show CDR1 as LGHDT and CDR2 as YNNKEL (reference sequence). The germline V and J ends were trimmed by 4 bases and 2 bases, with 12 bases remaining between them. CDR3 residues: CASSLTTLTYNEQFF. Here the CDR3 DNA reads TGTGCCAGCAGCCTTACGACTTTGACCTACAATGAGCAGTTCTTC.

This clone has a single count. The chain uses TRBV13 and TRBJ2-7; 9 bases agree with TRBD1. Germline V gene lookup returns CDR1 PRHDT and CDR2 FYEKMQ (reference sequence). Unmatched junction bases numbered 5, after V lost 5 bases and J lost 3 bases. CDR3 size: 14 residues. The CDR3 DNA sequence: TGTGCCAGCAGCGGGGGACAGGGAATCTACGAGCAGTACTTC. Translation gives CASSGGQGIYEQYF.

V gene TRBV7-9 combines with J gene TRBJ1-1; D not resolved. Trimming took off 0 bases at V and 3 bases at J, with 11 bases between the two ends. This CDR3 region has 15 residues. CDR1 SEHNR and CDR2 FQNEAQ come from the germline V gene (reference sequence). The chain's CDR3 is CASSLAQPGDTEAFF. The CDR3 bases are TGTGCCAGCAGCTTAGCGCAACCAGGAGACACTGAAGCTTTCTTT.

This chain uses TRBV5-6 with TRBJ1-1; no clear D gene. V was clipped by 4 bases and J by 2 bases, with 18 bases between them. Germline values: CDR1 SGHDT, CDR2 YYEEEE. The CDR3 sequence is 16 residues long. This CDR3 is CASSGPRRDSNTEAFF. The CDR3 DNA follows: TGTGCCAGCAGCGGGCCCCGCAGAGATAGTAACACTGAAGCTTTCTTT.

The chain has TRBV3-1 (or the pseudogene TRBV3-2) and TRBJ2-1; D tentatively reads TRBD1 or TRBD2 (5 bases each). Germline V gene data show CDR1 as LGHDT and CDR2 as YNNKEL (reference sequence). The CDR3 spans 15 residues. V was clipped by 8 bases and J by 3 bases, with 17 bases between them. The CDR3 bases are TGTGCCAGCGCCCCGGACGGGACCGACTACAATGAGCAGTTCTTC. Amino acids: CASAPDGTDYNEQFF.